This T cell receptor (beta chain) was retrieved from a study of cytomegalovirus exposure and HLA in healthy donors. Study information: When 398 donors were genotyped, around 77% of them were found to fall in the Caucasian-associated ancestry cluster. The study's findings and limits: Analysis performed later found roughly 18,000 TCR beta sequences associated with HLA alleles at 0.05 false discovery rate. Accurate prediction of HLA-A and HLA-B alleles (for most subjects) was reportedly achieved from TCR beta sequences.

Trimming at V came to 3 bases and at J to 0 bases, leaving 4 bases not matched to a gene. Germline V gene sequence: CDR1 SGHDT, CDR2 YYEEEE. The CDR3 covers 16 residues. The PCR had 60 Vbeta and 13 Jbeta primers. TCRdb's copy holds only in-frame clones and misses some; the assay was immunoSEQ multiplex PCR. Of over 120,000 clones listed, roughly 79% are singletons. As for this clone: Its antigen is unknown.

The sequencing sample was made of PBMCs. The origin of this receptor is a man younger than 40 in good health and CMV-seropositive. V is TRBV5-6 and J is TRBJ2-5; 11 bases fit TRBD2. DNA for the CDR3: TGTGCCAGCAGCTATACTAGCGGGGGTAACCAAGAGACCCAGTACTTC. It specifies CASSYTSGGNQETQYF.